The entry that follows covers one TCR beta chain sequence. The sample is drawn from a study of shared clonotypes between healthy human individuals. The wider study: Each donor's CD4 naive and CD4 memory cells filled three plates apiece, CD8 naive two, and CD8 memory one.

Trimming shortened V by 6 bases and J by 3 bases, and 9 bases separated the two germline ends. This CDR3 has 12 residues. From germline, CDR1 is SQVTM and CDR2 ANQGSEA. Some clones are missing from TCRdb's copy, which holds only in-frame ones; the method was immunoSEQ multiplex PCR. The table lists over 2 million clones, 92% of them singletons. The material sequenced was naive CD4+ T cells from PBMCs. Subset specified: CD45RA+ positively selected. The rearrangement joins TRBV29-1 to TRBJ1-5, with no clear D. The TCR was taken from a man between 18 and 29 years old in good health. Some clones in this sample may be carry-over from other donors' samples. The CDR3 loop reads CSVREYNQPQHF. CDR3 bases: TGCAGCGTGCGGGAGTACAATCAGCCCCAGCATTTT.